This TCR beta chain was documented in a study of T-cell reconstitution after alpha-beta-depleted transplantation in children. Preparation of the TCRbeta library was carried out with unique molecular identifiers. TCRdb reprocessed the PCR reads with MiXCR, giving one entry per CDR3 protein. The data contain 170,000 or so distinct CDR3 sequences, roughly 6.8% of them singletons. This clonotype has ten or more counts. The ends were cut back, 1 base at V and 6 bases at J, with 12 bases in the middle. The germline gives CDR1 MNHEY, CDR2 SVGAGI. The CDR3 sequence is 14 residues long. The genes are TRBV6-5 and TRBJ1-2; no clear D gene. This clonotype originated in a human donor who donated a stem cell graft to a child with Wiskott-Aldrich syndrome. The sequencing used PBMCs from the stem cell graft donor, collected from the stem cell graft. In DNA, the CDR3 is TGTGCCAGCAGTTACTATGGTCAGGTCAATGGCTACACCTTC. It encodes CASSYYGQVNGYTF.